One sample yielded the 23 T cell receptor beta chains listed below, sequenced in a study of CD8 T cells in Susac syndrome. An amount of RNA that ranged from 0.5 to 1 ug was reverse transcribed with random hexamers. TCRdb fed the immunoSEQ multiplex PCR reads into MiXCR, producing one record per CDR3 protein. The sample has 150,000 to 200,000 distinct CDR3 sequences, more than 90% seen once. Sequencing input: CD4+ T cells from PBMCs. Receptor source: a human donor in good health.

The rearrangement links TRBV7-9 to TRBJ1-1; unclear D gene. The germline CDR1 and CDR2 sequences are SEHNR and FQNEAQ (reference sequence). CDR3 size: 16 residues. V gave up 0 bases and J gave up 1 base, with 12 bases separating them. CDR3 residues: CASSLAISTANTEAFF. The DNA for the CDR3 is TGTGCCAGCAGCTTAGCGATCTCGACGGCGAACACTGAAGCTTTCTTT. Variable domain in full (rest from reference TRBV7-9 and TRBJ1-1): DTGVSQNPRHKITKRGQNVTFRCDPISEHNRLYWYRQTLGQGPEFLTYFQNEAQLEKSRLLSDRFSAERPKGSFSTLEIQRTEQGDSAMYLCASSLAISTANTEAFFGQGTRLTVV.

The CDR3 DNA reads as TGCAGCGTTGTACTAGCGGGGGCAAGCTCCTACAATGAGCAGTTCTTC. Amino acids: CSVVLAGASSYNEQFF. V usage is TRBV29-1 and J usage is TRBJ2-1; 11 nucleotides align to TRBD2. The V gene end was trimmed by 4 bases and the J gene end by 0 bases; junction bases not matched to a gene: 5. The CDR3 contains 16 residues. The germline V gene encodes CDR1 SQVTM and CDR2 ANQGSEA.

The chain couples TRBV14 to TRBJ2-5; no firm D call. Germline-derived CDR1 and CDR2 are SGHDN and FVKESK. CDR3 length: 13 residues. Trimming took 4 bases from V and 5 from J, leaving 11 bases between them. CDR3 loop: CASSRTRSETQYF. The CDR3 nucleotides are TGTGCCAGCAGCCGGACCCGGTCGGAGACCCAGTACTTC.

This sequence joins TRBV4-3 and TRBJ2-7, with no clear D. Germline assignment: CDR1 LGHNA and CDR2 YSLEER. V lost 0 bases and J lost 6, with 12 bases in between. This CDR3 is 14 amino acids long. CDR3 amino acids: CASSQDLVLSEQYF. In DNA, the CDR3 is TGCGCCAGCAGCCAAGATTTAGTACTCTCCGAGCAGTACTTC.

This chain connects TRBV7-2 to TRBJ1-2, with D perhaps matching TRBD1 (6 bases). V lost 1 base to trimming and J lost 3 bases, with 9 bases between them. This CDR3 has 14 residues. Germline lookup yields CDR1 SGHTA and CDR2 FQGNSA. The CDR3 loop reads CASSLGPGDYGYTF. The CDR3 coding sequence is TGTGCCAGCAGCTTAGGCCCAGGGGACTATGGCTACACCTTC.

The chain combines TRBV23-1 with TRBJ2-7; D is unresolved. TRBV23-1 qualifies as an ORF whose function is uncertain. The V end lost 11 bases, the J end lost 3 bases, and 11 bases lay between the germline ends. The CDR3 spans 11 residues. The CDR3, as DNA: TGCGCCCCCACCAAGTACTACGAGCAGTACTTC. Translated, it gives CAPTKYYEQYF.

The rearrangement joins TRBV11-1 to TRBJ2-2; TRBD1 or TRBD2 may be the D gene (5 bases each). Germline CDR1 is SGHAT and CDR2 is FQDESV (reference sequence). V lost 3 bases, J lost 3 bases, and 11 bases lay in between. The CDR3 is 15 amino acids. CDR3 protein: CASSFRLGDTGELFF. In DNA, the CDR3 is TGTGCCAGCAGCTTCAGGTTGGGGGACACCGGGGAGCTGTTTTTT.

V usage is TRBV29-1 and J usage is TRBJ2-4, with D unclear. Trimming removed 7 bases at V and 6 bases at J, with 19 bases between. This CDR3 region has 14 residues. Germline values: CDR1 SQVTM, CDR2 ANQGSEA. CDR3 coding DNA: TGCAGCGCCCTGATCCCGGCGGATTCAAACATTCAGTACTTC. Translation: CSALIPADSNIQYF.

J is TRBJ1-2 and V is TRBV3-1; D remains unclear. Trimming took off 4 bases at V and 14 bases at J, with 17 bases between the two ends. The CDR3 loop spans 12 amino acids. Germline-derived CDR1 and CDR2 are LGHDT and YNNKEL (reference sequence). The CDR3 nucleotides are TGTGCCAGCAGCCGAGAGGGCAGCCCTTTAACCTTC. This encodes CASSREGSPLTF.

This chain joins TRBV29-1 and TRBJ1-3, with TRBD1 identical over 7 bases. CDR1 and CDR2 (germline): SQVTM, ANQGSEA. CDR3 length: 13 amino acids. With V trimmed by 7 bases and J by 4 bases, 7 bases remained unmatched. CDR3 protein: CSAAGTAGNTIYF. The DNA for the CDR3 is TGCAGCGCGGCCGGGACAGCGGGAAACACCATATATTTT.

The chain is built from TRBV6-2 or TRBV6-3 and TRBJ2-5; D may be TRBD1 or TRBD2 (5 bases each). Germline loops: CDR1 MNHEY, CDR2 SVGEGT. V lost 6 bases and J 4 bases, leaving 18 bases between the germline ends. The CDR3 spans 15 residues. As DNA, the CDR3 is TGTGCCAGCAGCCCCGGGACCCACTTGGGAGAGACCCAGTACTTC. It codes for CASSPGTHLGETQYF.

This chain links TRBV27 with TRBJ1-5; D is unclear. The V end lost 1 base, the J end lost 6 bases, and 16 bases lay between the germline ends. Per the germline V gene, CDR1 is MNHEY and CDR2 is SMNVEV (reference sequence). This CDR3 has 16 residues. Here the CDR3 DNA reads TGTGCCAGCAGTTTATATCGGGGTTCTACGGGTCAGCCCCAGCATTTT. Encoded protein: CASSLYRGSTGQPQHF.

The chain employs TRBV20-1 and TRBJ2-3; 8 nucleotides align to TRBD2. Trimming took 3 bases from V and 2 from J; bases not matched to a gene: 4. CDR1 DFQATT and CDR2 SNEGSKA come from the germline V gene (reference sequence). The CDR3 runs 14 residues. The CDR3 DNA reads TGCAGTGCTAGTGCGGGGGGCCCCACAGATACGCAGTATTTT. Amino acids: CSASAGGPTDTQYF.

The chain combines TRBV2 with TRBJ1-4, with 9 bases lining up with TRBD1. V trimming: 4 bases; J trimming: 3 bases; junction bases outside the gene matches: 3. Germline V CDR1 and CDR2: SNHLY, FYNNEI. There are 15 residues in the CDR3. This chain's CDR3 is CASSAQGAANEKLFF. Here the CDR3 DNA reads TGTGCCAGCAGTGCACAGGGGGCGGCTAATGAAAAACTGTTTTTT.

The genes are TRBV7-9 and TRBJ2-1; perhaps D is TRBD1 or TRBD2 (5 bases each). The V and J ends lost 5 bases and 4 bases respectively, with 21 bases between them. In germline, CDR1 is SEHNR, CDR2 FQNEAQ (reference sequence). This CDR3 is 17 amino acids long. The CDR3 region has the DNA TGTGCCAGCAGCCCCCGGGCGCAGCGGACAACTTACAATGAGCAGTTCTTC. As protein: CASSPRAQRTTYNEQFF.

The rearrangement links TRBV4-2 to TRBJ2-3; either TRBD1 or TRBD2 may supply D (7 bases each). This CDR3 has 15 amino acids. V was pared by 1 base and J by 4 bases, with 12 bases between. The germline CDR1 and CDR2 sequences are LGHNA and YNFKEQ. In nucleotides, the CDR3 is TGTGCCAGCAGCCAAGCAGGGGGGGCGGCAGATACGCAGTATTTT. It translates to CASSQAGGAADTQYF.

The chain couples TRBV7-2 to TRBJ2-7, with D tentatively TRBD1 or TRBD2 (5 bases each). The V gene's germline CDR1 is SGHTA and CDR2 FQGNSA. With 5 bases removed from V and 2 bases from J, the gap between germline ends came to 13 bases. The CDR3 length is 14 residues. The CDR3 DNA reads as TGTGCCAGCAGCCTGAATGGGGGAACCTACGAGCAGTACTTC. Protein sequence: CASSLNGGTYEQYF. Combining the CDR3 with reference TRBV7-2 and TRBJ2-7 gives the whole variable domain GAGVSQSPSNKVTEKGKDVELRCDPISGHTALYWYRQSLGQGLEFLIYFQGNSAPDKSGLPSDRFSAERTGGSVSTLTIQRTQQEDSAVYLCASSLNGGTYEQYFGPGTRLTVT.

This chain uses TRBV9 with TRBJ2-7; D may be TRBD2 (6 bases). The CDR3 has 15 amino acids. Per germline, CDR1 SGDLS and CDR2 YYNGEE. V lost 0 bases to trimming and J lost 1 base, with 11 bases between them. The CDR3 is CASSVEGGGSYEQYF. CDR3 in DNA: TGTGCCAGCAGCGTAGAGGGTGGGGGGTCCTACGAGCAGTACTTC.

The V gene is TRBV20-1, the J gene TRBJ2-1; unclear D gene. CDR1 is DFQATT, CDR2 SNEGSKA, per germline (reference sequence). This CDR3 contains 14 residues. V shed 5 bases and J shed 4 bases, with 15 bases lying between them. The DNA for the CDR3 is TGCAGTGCTCCGACCAGATCCCCGTACAATGAGCAGTTCTTC. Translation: CSAPTRSPYNEQFF.

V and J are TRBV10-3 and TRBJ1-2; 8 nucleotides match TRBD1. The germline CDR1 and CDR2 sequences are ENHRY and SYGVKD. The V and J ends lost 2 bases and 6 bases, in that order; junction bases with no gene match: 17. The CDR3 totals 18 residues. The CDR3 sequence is CAISELPGVRTGRNGYTF. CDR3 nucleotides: TGTGCCATCAGTGAGCTGCCAGGGGTGAGGACAGGGAGGAATGGCTACACCTTC.

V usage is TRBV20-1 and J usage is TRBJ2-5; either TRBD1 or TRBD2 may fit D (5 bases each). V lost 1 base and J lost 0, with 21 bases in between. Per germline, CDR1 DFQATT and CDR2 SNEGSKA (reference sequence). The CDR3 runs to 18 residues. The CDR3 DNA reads TGCAGTGCTAGAGCCATCCCCGGGACCCACGGCAACCAAGAGACCCAGTACTTC. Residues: CSARAIPGTHGNQETQYF.

CDR3 coding DNA: TGCAGCGTTGGGAGGACTAGCGTTATTTCAGATACGCAGTATTTT. Its translation: CSVGRTSVISDTQYF. V and J are TRBV29-1 and TRBJ2-3; TRBD2 agrees at 9 bases. The germline CDR1 and CDR2 sequences are SQVTM and ANQGSEA. Trimming took 4 bases from V and 4 from J; bases not matched to a gene: 9. The CDR3 loop spans 15 amino acids.

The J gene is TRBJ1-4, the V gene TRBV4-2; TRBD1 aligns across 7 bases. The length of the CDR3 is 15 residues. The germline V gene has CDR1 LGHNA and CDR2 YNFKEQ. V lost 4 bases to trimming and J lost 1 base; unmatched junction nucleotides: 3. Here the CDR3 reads CASSRRQGTNEKLFF. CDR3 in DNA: TGTGCCAGCAGCCGCAGACAGGGAACTAATGAAAAACTGTTTTTT.